This record looks at one T cell receptor (beta chain) sequence and its context. This clonotype was observed many times. Its antigen remains unidentified. No much larger clone exists at a distance of one base, and base qualities are not known. Instrument on record: Illumina HiSeq 2500. TCR beta libraries were prepared by quantitative 5'-RACE with molecular barcodes. The published analysis was carried out like this. A new computational method based on a probabilistic model of VDJ rearrangement was used to identify disease-linked TCR variants. TCRdb ran its own pipeline on the public reads, namely fastp trimming at Q25 and MiXCR clone calling, and kept in-frame beta chains. Rows are unified per CDR3 protein, each entry keeping the most common DNA and genes. It is TCRdb's table, rather than the study itself, that gives the V and J calls and clone size. This sample lists some 130,000 distinct CDR3 sequences; 9.5% to 12% were detected once. Roughly 4% of the sample belongs to the ten largest clones.

The sample is drawn from a study of CD8 T cells in ankylosing spondylitis (dated by TCRdb to the late 2010s). In terms of the full investigation: To find TCR variants linked to disease, the study profiled T cell receptor beta repertoires in ankylosing spondylitis patients and healthy donors. In total, the full study cohort was made up of some 100 healthy donors and about two dozen ankylosing spondylitis patients. Peripheral blood was sampled, and synovial fluid was additionally collected from ankylosing spondylitis patients. General conclusions and limits of the study: A TCR beta motif made up of several highly homologous amino acid variants appeared to be characteristic of blood from ankylosing spondylitis patients. Some of the motif variants had been reported before in the synovial fluid and blood of reactive arthritis patients, a finding that suggests common disease-initiation mechanisms. A CD8+ phenotype was shown by the disease-linked clones, which were found at relatively low frequencies in peripheral blood. According to the report, matched synovial fluid samples from ankylosing spondylitis patients were significantly enriched for the disease-linked clones.

Spanning cysteine to phenylalanine, the CDR3 consists of 12 amino acids. CDR3 DNA is the only sequence kept; it has 36 bases, read in frame from the first base. The germline V gene encodes CDR1 SQVTM and CDR2 ANQGSEA. The V and J ends are trimmed by 3 bases and 3 bases, leaving 9 bases between them. This TCR came from a female donor with ankylosing spondylitis or in good health (not recorded which). Sequencing was carried out using blood, either unsorted or a sorted T cell fraction (not recorded which). This sequence uses TRBV29-1 and TRBJ2-7, with TRBD2 perhaps the D gene, on 6 matching bases. The CDR3 corresponds to CSVDRLDYEQYF. The bases read TGCAGCGTTGACCGACTAGACTACGAGCAGTACTTC.